These 13 T cell receptor beta chains came from one sample sequenced in a study of T cells in Graves' hyperthyroidism and ophthalmopathy. TCR beta CDR3 region amplification was performed from RNA transcripts. During a first-round RT-PCR of the TCR CDR3, the HTBI primer set was used. TCRdb analysed the multiplex PCR reads with MiXCR anew, one entry per CDR3 protein. The sample carries about 640,000 distinct CDR3 sequences, roughly 20% recorded once. The sequenced sample consisted of blood. These receptors were taken from a man younger than 45 with Graves' ophthalmopathy.

This chain links TRBV12-3 or TRBV12-4 with TRBJ2-2; TRBD2 agrees at 7 bases. This CDR3 region has 16 residues. V lost 5 bases to trimming and J lost 6 bases; unmatched junction nucleotides: 12. The CDR3 nucleotides are TGTGCCAGCAGTACCCAACCCGGGACTAAGGCCGGGGAGCTGTTTTTT. This sequence encodes CASSTQPGTKAGELFF.

The chain carries TRBV5-6 and TRBJ2-1, with D possibly matching TRBD1 (5 bases). With 4 bases removed from V and 4 bases from J, the gap between germline ends came to 6 bases. Germline V CDR1 and CDR2: SGHDT, YYEEEE. The length of the CDR3 is 12 residues. CDR3 bases: TGTGCCAGCAGCCGACAGTACAATGAGCAGTTCTTC. It is translated as CASSRQYNEQFF.

This clonotype was recorded a few times. The CDR3 reads CASSYRISGTSGRTDTQYF. In DNA, the CDR3 is TGTGCCAGCAGTTACCGTATTAGCGGGACTAGCGGACGCACAGATACGCAGTATTTT. The chain is built from TRBV6-2 or TRBV6-3 and TRBJ2-3, with TRBD2 identical over 11 bases. The germline V gene has CDR1 MNHEY and CDR2 SVGEGT. The CDR3 consists of 19 residues. The trim removed 2 bases at V and 1 base at J, leaving 11 bases unmatched.

The J gene is TRBJ2-7, the V gene TRBV19, with a possible D match to TRBD1 (6 bases). Trimming cost V 5 bases and J 2 bases, with 10 bases left between them. From germline, CDR1 is LNHDA and CDR2 SQIVND (reference sequence). The CDR3 sequence is 13 residues long. CDR3 residues: CASSAQGPYEQYF. The CDR3 DNA sequence: TGTGCCAGTAGTGCACAGGGACCCTACGAGCAGTACTTC.

V gene TRBV19 combines with J gene TRBJ2-1; D ambiguous. V lost 7 bases and J 2 bases, leaving 12 bases between the germline ends. Germline V lookup: CDR1 LNHDA, CDR2 SQIVND (reference sequence). The CDR3 is made up of 14 amino acids. The CDR3 DNA sequence: TGTGCCAGTATGAAGGGATCCCCCTACAATGAGCAGTTCTTC. The encoded protein is CASMKGSPYNEQFF. Full variable domain (outside the CDR3, taken from reference TRBV19 and TRBJ2-1): DGGITQSPKYLFRKEGQNVTLSCEQNLNHDAMYWYRQDPGQGLRLIYYSQIVNDFQKGDIAEGYSVSREKKESFPLTVTSAQKNPTAFYLCASMKGSPYNEQFFGPGTRLTVL.

In regard to this clonotype: A much larger clone is a single base away; this may be a read error. The chain links TRBV30 to TRBJ1-1, with unresolved D. The V end was cut by 0 bases, the J end by 1 base, with 15 bases between. Germline V gene lookup returns CDR1 GTSNPN and CDR2 SVGIG (reference sequence). CDR3 length equals 16 residues. CDR3 sequence: CAWSVGIGTRNTEAFF. The DNA of the CDR3 is TGTGCCTGGAGTGTAGGGATAGGCACTCGGAACACTGAAGCTTTCTTT.

The chain couples TRBV19 to TRBJ2-2; 10 bases fit TRBD1. The V and J ends lost 7 bases and 8 bases, in that order; junction bases with no gene match: 7. The V gene's germline CDR1 is LNHDA and CDR2 SQIVND (reference sequence). There are 14 residues in the CDR3. Written as DNA, the CDR3 is TGTGCCAGTATCATGACAGGGGGCGCGGGGGAGCTGTTTTTT. This translates into CASIMTGGAGELFF.

V is TRBV6-6 and J is TRBJ2-6; a weak D match, TRBD1 (6 bases). Trimming cost V 0 bases and J 0 bases, with 18 bases left between them. Germline V CDR1 and CDR2: MNHNY, SVGAGI (reference sequence). This CDR3 is 20 amino acids long. The CDR3 is CASSYSIQGKALSGANVLTF. As DNA, the CDR3 is TGTGCCAGCAGTTACTCGATACAGGGAAAGGCGCTCTCTGGGGCCAACGTCCTGACTTTC.

This clonotype showed up just a few times. The chain has TRBV6-1 and TRBJ2-7; a possible D gene is TRBD2 (6 bases). V lost 4 bases, J lost 0 bases, and 16 bases lay in between. From germline, CDR1 is MNHNS and CDR2 SASEGT. This CDR3 comprises 16 residues. The CDR3 nucleotides are TGTGCCAGCAGTGTATTTCCGGGACTCGACTCCTACGAGCAGTACTTC. Translating it yields CASSVFPGLDSYEQYF.

The V gene is TRBV12-3 or TRBV12-4, the J gene TRBJ1-1, with no clear D. The CDR3 has 13 residues. V dropped 5 bases and J dropped 3 bases, with 10 bases sitting between them. CDR3 coding DNA: TGTGCCAGCAGTACAACTCAGGACACTGAAGCTTTCTTT. It translates to CASSTTQDTEAFF.

For this clonotype: A single base separates this from a much larger clone, so it may be a read error. The chain is built from TRBV11-2 and TRBJ2-7; D assignment may be TRBD1 or TRBD2 (5 bases each). The CDR3 extends over 15 amino acids. Germline V gene sequence: CDR1 SGHAT, CDR2 FQNNGV. V lost 1 base to trimming and J lost 5 bases, with 15 bases between them. DNA of the CDR3: TGTGCCAGCAGCTTAGTGGGAGACAGAGTGGACGAGCAGTACTTC. Translating gives CASSLVGDRVDEQYF.

As regards this clonotype: Since a much larger clone is just one base distant, this may be a read error. In nucleotides, the CDR3 is TGTGCCAGCAGTTTAACCGGGACAGGGATCTACGAGCAGTACTTC. Protein: CASSLTGTGIYEQYF. V gene TRBV6-9 combines with J gene TRBJ2-7, with 9 bases aligning to TRBD1. The CDR3 length is 15 residues. Trimming took 4 bases from V and 3 from J; bases not matched to a gene: 7. Germline-derived CDR1 and CDR2 are MNHGY and SVAAGI.

This clonotype was counted between two and nine times. The chain joins TRBV7-8 to TRBJ2-1; D unresolved. CDR1 and CDR2 from the germline V gene are SGHVS and FQNEAQ. Trimming shortened V by 2 bases and J by 7 bases, and 6 bases separated the two germline ends. The CDR3 covers 12 residues. The CDR3 DNA sequence: TGTGCCAGCAGCTTAAACTGGAATGAGCAGTTCTTC. This gives the protein CASSLNWNEQFF.